The 8 T cell receptor beta chains below were found in one sample sequenced in a study of cytomegalovirus exposure and HLA in healthy donors. The PCR made use of 60 Vbeta and 13 Jbeta primers. Produced via immunoSEQ multiplex PCR; TCRdb's table is partial and in-frame only. The sample lists under 100,000 clones; roughly two thirds were seen once. The sequenced sample was PBMCs. The receptors derive from a woman in her forties or fifties in good health and CMV-seropositive.

The chain carries TRBV29-1 and TRBJ2-7; tentative D call: TRBD2 (6 bases). CDR3 length: 13 amino acids. CDR1 and CDR2 (germline): SQVTM, ANQGSEA. V gave up 5 bases and J gave up 7 bases, with 18 bases separating them. The CDR3 DNA reads TGCAGCGTTTTGGAGGGACCATCGGGGGAGCAGTACTTC. Translating it yields CSVLEGPSGEQYF.

The rearrangement joins TRBV19 to TRBJ2-3, with D possibly being TRBD2 (6 bases). The CDR3 consists of 15 residues. The germline CDR1 and CDR2 sequences are LNHDA and SQIVND (reference sequence). Trimming took 5 bases from V and 3 from J, leaving 15 bases between them. CDR3 nucleotides: TGTGCCAGTAGTCCGATCTTGGGAGGTACAGATACGCAGTATTTT. It is translated as CASSPILGGTDTQYF.

The rearrangement joins TRBV7-8 to TRBJ2-1, with 9 bases lining up with TRBD2. CDR1 and CDR2 from the germline V gene are SGHVS and FQNEAQ. This CDR3 region has 16 residues. Unmatched junction bases numbered 7, after V lost 1 base and J lost 6 bases. The CDR3 DNA sequence: TGTGCCAGCAGCTTAGTTAGCGGGAGCATTGGCAATGAGCAGTTCTTC. It codes for CASSLVSGSIGNEQFF.

The chain has TRBV9 and TRBJ2-7; no firm D call. Germline V gene lookup returns CDR1 SGDLS and CDR2 YYNGEE. V lost 0 bases, J lost 6 bases, and 13 bases lay in between. This CDR3 has 14 amino acids. CDR3 region: CASSVVDELGEQYF. The CDR3 DNA reads TGTGCCAGCAGCGTAGTAGATGAACTCGGCGAGCAGTACTTC.

V is TRBV18 and J is TRBJ1-2, with D perhaps TRBD1 (5 bases). Trimming pared 2 bases from V and 4 bases from J, leaving 17 bases between. In germline, CDR1 is KGHSH, CDR2 LQKENI. CDR3 length: 16 residues. The CDR3 sequence is CASSPGSQGGPYGYTF. The CDR3 nucleotides are TGTGCCAGCTCACCAGGTTCCCAGGGAGGACCCTATGGCTACACCTTC.

This chain joins TRBV11-2 and TRBJ2-1; a weak D match, TRBD1 (5 bases). Germline assignment: CDR1 SGHAT and CDR2 FQNNGV. V lost 6 bases to trimming and J lost 0 bases, with 15 bases between them. The CDR3 consists of 16 residues. The CDR3: CASRSARGSSYNEQFF. The DNA of the CDR3 is TGTGCCAGCAGATCGGCTAGGGGTAGCTCCTACAATGAGCAGTTCTTC. Full variable domain (missing parts from reference TRBV11-2 and TRBJ2-1): EAGVAQSPRYKIIEKRQSVAFWCNPISGHATLYWYQQILGQGPKLLIQFQNNGVVDDSQLPKDRFSAERLKGVDSTLKIQPAKLEDSAVYLCASRSARGSSYNEQFFGPGTRLTVL.

The chain couples TRBV28 to TRBJ2-7; TRBD1 matches 7 bases. The J segment lost 7 bases and the V segment lost 5 bases, leaving 11 bases of the junction unmatched. Germline-derived CDR1 and CDR2 are MDHEN and SYDVKM. The CDR3 runs 14 residues. CDR3 sequence: CASSQLTGLREQYF. As DNA, the CDR3 is TGTGCCAGCAGTCAATTGACAGGGCTAAGGGAGCAGTACTTC.

For the CDR3, the DNA is TGTGCCAGCTCACCTGGGGCAGGGGTTCCTTTCTTT. Translated, it gives CASSPGAGVPFF. V gene TRBV18 combines with J gene TRBJ1-1; D may be TRBD1 (6 bases). In germline, CDR1 is KGHSH, CDR2 LQKENI. CDR3 length: 12 residues. The germline V and J ends were trimmed by 3 bases and 12 bases, with 14 bases remaining between them.